Included here is one TCR beta chain sequence, with context. Antigen: not known. At one end, the junction sequence differs from germline, possibly due to a read error. This entry belongs to a study of blood T cells in healthy people across ages. This CDR3 is built from 14 residues. Study findings and constraints: While age rose, TCR beta diversity per million T cells dropped in a roughly linear way.

A second PCR, run for roughly 7 to 12 cycles, used a sample-barcoded 5' primer plus a J-beta primer mix. Each CDR3 protein is one row after TCRdb ran MiXCR on the 5' RACE reads. This table has some 700,000 distinct CDR3 sequences, around 46% appearing once. This chain joins TRBV12-3 or TRBV12-4 and TRBJ1-1, with D tentatively TRBD1 (5 bases). Input material: blood. This clonotype was obtained from a woman aged 60-75 years in good health. CDR3 residues: CVSSFLWQGGEAFF. The CDR3 DNA reads TGTGTCAGCAGTTTCCTGTGGCAGGGTGGTGAAGCTTTCTTT.